This T cell receptor (beta chain) was recorded in a study of blood T cell repertoires in COVID-19. The trim removed 8 bases at V and 1 base at J, leaving 8 bases unmatched. The CDR3 is made up of 16 amino acids. Germline V gene sequence: CDR1 LNHDA, CDR2 SQIVND (reference sequence). Profiling relied on immunoSEQ multiplex PCR, and the TCRdb table lists in-frame clones only, not all of them. Of roughly 190,000 clones detected, about 83% appear once; the ten largest clones hold more than 3%. V gene TRBV19 combines with J gene TRBJ1-4; the match to TRBD1 covers 9 bases. This clonotype was sampled from a woman aged 25 to 39 who had been exposed to COVID-19. Sample: PBMCs or T cells enriched from blood (not recorded which). The CDR3 DNA is TGTGCCAGTCACGACAGGGGGAAGGGAACTAATGAAAAACTGTTTTTT. It translates to CASHDRGKGTNEKLFF.